Below, one T cell receptor beta chain is given with its context. This sample was included in a study of Ad26.COV2.S vaccination and SARS-CoV-2 variants. Background on the study: Ad26.COV2.S, an intramuscular injection, was given once or twice 56 days apart.

Germline lookup yields CDR1 MNHEY and CDR2 SMNVEV (reference sequence). The CDR3 has 18 residues. V was shortened by 0 bases and J by 1 base, with 19 bases between the two germline ends. Treatment indicated: around 19 received Ad26.COV2.S at low or high dose, single or two shots; roughly five received placebo; per-sample allocation not given. After the first vaccine or placebo injection, samples were drawn on day 63. Adults aged 18-55 years in Boston included the donor. This table comes from immunoSEQ multiplex PCR, and its TCRdb copy is limited to in-frame clones, with some not included. The table shows hundreds of thousands of clones, with about 89% occurring only once.

The sample consisted of peripheral blood, taken in a trial of Ad26.COV2.S vaccine versus placebo. The source of this sequence is a person aged 18-60 years who received the Ad26.COV2.S COVID-19 vaccine or a placebo. The chain employs TRBV27 and TRBJ2-7; possible D gene TRBD1, 6 bases. The CDR3: CASSLSGGGTRASYEQYF. CDR3 nucleotide sequence: TGTGCCAGCAGTTTATCAGGTGGGGGCACAAGGGCATCCTACGAGCAGTACTTC.